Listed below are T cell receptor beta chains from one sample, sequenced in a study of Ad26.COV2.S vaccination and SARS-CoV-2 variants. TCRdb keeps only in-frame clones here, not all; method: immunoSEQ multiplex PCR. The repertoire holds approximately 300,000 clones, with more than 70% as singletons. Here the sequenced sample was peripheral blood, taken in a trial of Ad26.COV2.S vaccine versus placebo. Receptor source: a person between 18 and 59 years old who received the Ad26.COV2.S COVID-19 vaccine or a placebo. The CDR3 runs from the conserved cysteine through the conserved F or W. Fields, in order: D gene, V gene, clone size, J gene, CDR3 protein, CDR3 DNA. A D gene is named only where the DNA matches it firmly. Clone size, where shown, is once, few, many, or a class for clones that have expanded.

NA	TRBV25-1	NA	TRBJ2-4	CASSGSPGTLAKNIQYF	TGTGCCAGCAGTGGGTCTCCCGGGACCCTAGCCAAAAACATTCAGTACTTC
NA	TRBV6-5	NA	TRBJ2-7	CASSYLGAQSYEQYF	TGTGCCAGCAGTTATCTGGGTGCGCAATCCTACGAGCAGTACTTC
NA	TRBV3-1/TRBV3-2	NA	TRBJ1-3	CASSQGVVNAIYF	TGTGCCAGCAGCCAAGGGGTCGTGAACGCCATATATTTT
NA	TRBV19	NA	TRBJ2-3	CASSVQGKEADTQYF	TGTGCCAGTAGTGTACAGGGAAAAGAAGCAGATACGCAGTATTTT
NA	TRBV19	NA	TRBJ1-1	CASSPNHLNGGVQRGQAFF	TGTGCCAGTAGCCCAAACCACTTGAATGGTGGGGTCCAAAGAGGTCAAGCTTTCTTT
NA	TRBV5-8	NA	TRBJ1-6	CASSLFVGAGNSPLHF	TGTGCCAGCAGCTTGTTTGTTGGGGCAGGGAATTCACCCCTCCACTTT
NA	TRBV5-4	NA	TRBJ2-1	CASSLAQPNPYNEQFF	TGTGCCAGCAGCTTGGCCCAGCCCAACCCCTACAATGAGCAGTTCTTC
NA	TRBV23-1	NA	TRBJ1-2	CASVQVGCDYGYTF	TGCGCCAGCGTGCAAGTAGGGTGCGACTATGGCTACACCTTC
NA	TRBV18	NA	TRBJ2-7	CASSPPSGLGEQYF	TGTGCCAGCTCACCACCGTCGGGGTTGGGCGAGCAGTACTTC
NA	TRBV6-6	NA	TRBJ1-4	CASSRSTNEKLFF	TGTGCCAGCAGCCGATCAACTAATGAAAAACTGTTTTTT
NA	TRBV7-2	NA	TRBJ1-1	CASSRGGYTEAFF	TGTGCCAGCAGTCGGGGAGGCTACACTGAAGCTTTCTTT
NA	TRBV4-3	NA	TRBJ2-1	CASSQGASYNEQFF	TGCGCCAGCAGCCAAGGGGCCAGCTACAATGAGCAGTTCTTC
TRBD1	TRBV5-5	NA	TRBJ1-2	CASSLEWGQAHGYTF	TGTGCCAGCAGCTTGGAATGGGGACAGGCCCATGGCTACACCTTC
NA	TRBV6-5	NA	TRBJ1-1	CASSPDRRTEAFF	TGTGCCAGCAGCCCAGACAGGAGGACTGAAGCTTTCTTT
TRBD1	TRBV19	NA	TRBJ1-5	CASSMDRGSNQPQHF	TGTGCCAGTAGTATGGACAGGGGCAGCAATCAGCCCCAGCATTTT
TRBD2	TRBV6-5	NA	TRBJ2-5	CASGRGAVSETQYF	TGTGCCAGCGGGCGGGGGGCCGTTAGTGAGACCCAGTACTTC
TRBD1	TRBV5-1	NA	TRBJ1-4	CASSGQGRNEKLFF	TGCGCCAGCAGCGGACAGGGCCGTAATGAAAAACTGTTTTTT
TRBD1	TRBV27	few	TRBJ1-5	CASSPPGQGVGQPQHF	TGTGCCAGCAGTCCACCGGGACAGGGGGTCGGGCAGCCCCAGCATTTT
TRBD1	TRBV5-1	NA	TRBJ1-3	CASNPGQGNWAGNTIYF	TGCGCCAGCAACCCGGGACAGGGGAATTGGGCTGGAAACACCATATATTTT
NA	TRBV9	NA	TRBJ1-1	CASSLAGDGTEAFF	TGTGCCAGCAGCCTCGCGGGGGATGGCACTGAAGCTTTCTTT
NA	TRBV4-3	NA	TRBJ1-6	CASSQIEFRRGARNSPLHF	TGCGCCAGCAGCCAAATTGAGTTCCGTAGGGGGGCGCGGAATTCACCCCTCCACTTT
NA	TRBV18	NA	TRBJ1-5	CASSLSTDQPQHF	TGTGCCAGCTCACTATCGACCGATCAGCCCCAGCATTTT
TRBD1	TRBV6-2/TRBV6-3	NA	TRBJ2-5	CASSYSLLLDRANQETQYF	TGTGCCAGCAGTTACTCCCTTTTACTGGACAGGGCGAACCAAGAGACCCAGTACTTC
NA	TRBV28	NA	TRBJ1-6	CASNVGQARNSPLHF	TGTGCCAGCAATGTAGGACAAGCCCGAAATTCACCCCTCCACTTT
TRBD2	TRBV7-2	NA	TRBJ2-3	CASSLGRGGPIDTQYF	TGTGCCAGCAGCTTAGGGCGGGGGGGCCCGATAGATACGCAGTATTTT
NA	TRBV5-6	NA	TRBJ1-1	CASSESGRGNTEAFF	TGTGCCAGCAGCGAATCGGGACGGGGGAACACTGAAGCTTTCTTT
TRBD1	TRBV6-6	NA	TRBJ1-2	CASIAQGARSGYTF	TGTGCCAGCATAGCCCAGGGGGCGCGGAGTGGCTACACCTTC
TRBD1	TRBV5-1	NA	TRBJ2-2	CASSVQGAPNTGELFF	TGCGCCAGCAGCGTACAGGGGGCCCCAAACACCGGGGAGCTGTTTTTT
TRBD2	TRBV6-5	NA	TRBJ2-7	CASSYSASGGTYEQYF	TGTGCCAGCAGTTACTCGGCTAGCGGGGGGACCTACGAGCAGTACTTC
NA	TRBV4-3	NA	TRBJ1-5	CASSQDVTSNQPQHF	TGCGCCAGCAGCCAAGATGTGACGAGCAATCAGCCCCAGCATTTT
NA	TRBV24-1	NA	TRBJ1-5	CATSDLQLFNQPQHF	TGTGCCACCAGTGATTTGCAGCTGTTCAATCAGCCCCAGCATTTT
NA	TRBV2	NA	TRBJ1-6	CASRGVYNSPLHF	TGTGCCAGTCGCGGGGTCTATAATTCACCCCTCCACTTT
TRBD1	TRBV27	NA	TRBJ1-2	CASSPWTGVNYGYTF	TGTGCCAGCAGTCCTTGGACAGGGGTAAACTATGGCTACACCTTC
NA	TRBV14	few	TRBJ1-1	CASSQGFTEAFF	TGTGCCAGCAGCCAAGGGTTTACTGAAGCTTTCTTT
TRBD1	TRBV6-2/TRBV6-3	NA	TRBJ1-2	CASSSAGTGISYGYTF	TGTGCCAGCAGTTCGGCCGGGACAGGGATTTCCTATGGCTACACCTTC
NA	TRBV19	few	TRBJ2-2	CASSRGVTGELFF	TGTGCCAGTAGCCGAGGGGTTACCGGGGAGCTGTTTTTT
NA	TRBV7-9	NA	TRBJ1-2	CASSDPGQIYGYTF	TGTGCCAGCAGCGACCCGGGGCAGATCTATGGCTACACCTTC
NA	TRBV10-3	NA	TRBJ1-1	CAISEQAEHTEAFF	TGTGCCATCAGTGAGCAGGCAGAGCACACTGAAGCTTTCTTT
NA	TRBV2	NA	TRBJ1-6	CASRLEGLNSPLHF	TGTGCCAGCAGATTAGAGGGCCTTAATTCACCCCTCCACTTT
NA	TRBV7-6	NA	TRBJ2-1	CASSFRTSPTSGEQFF	TGTGCCAGCAGCTTTAGAACCAGTCCTACCTCGGGTGAGCAGTTCTTC
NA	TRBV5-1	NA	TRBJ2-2	CASSLEVPGELFF	TGCGCCAGCAGCCTTGAAGTCCCCGGGGAGCTGTTTTTT
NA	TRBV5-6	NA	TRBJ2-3	CASSFRAYTDTQYF	TGTGCCAGCAGCTTTAGGGCGTACACAGATACGCAGTATTTT
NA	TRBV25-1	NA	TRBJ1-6	CASSVSGRDNSPLHF	TGTGCCAGCAGTGTATCGGGCAGGGATAATTCACCCCTCCACTTT
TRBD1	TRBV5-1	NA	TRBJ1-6	CASSQGQLSSYNSPLHF	TGCGCCAGCAGCCAGGGACAGCTGAGCTCCTATAATTCACCCCTCCACTTT
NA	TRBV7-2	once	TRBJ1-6	CASRGDGASPLHF	TGTGCCAGTAGGGGGGATGGGGCCTCACCCCTCCACTTT
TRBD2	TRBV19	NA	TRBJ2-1	CASSRTSGGLNEQFF	TGTGCCAGTAGTAGGACTAGCGGGGGCCTCAATGAGCAGTTCTTC
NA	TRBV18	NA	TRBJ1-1	CASSPSGWDTEAFF	TGTGCCAGCTCACCGTCGGGGTGGGACACTGAAGCTTTCTTT
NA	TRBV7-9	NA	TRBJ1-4	CASSLGAHVEKLFF	TGTGCCAGCAGCTTAGGTGCCCACGTTGAAAAACTGTTTTTT